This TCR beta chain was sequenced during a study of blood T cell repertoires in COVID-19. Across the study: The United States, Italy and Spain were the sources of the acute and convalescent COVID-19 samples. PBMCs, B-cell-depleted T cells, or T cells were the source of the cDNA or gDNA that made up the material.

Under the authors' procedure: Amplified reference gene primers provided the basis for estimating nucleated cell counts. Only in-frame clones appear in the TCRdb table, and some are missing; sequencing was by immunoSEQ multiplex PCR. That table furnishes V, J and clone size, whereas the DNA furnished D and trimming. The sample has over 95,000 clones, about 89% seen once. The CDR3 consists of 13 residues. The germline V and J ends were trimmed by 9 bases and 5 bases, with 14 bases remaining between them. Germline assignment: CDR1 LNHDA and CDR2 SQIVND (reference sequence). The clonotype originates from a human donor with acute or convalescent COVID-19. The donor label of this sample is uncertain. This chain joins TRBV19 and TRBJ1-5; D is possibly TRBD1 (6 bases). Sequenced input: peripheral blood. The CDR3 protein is CASHDRSHQPQHF. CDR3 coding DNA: TGTGCCAGCCATGACAGGAGCCATCAGCCCCAGCATTTT.